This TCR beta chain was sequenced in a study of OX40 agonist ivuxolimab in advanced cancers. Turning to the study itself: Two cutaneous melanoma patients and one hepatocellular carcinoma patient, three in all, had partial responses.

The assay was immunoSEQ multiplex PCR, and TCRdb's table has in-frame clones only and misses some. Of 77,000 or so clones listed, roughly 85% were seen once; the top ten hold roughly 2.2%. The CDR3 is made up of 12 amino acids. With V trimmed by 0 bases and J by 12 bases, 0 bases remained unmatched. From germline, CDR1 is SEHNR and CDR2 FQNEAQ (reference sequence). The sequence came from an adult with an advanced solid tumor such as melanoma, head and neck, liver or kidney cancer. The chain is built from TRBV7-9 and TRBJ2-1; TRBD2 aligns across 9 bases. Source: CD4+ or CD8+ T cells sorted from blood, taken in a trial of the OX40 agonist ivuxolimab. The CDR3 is CASSLAAGGQFF. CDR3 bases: TGTGCCAGCAGCTTAGCAGCGGGGGGGCAGTTCTTC.